This T cell receptor beta chain was recovered during a study of vaccination and CD4 T cells after COVID-19. Study overall: Median time from second vaccine dose to sampling was about 77 days (14 to 241). Cultures serving as controls received a peptide pool (CEFX or HIV-1 Nef) or no peptide.

Concerning this clonotype: What it binds is not known.

Documented treatment: 10-day PBMC culture with coronavirus spike peptide pools or control peptides (ViraFEST assay). Before TCRs were sequenced, ViraFEST expanded antigen-specific T cells with peptide pools. CDR3 length equals 16 residues. The V gene's germline CDR1 is DFQATT and CDR2 SNEGSKA (reference sequence). Trimming took 1 base from V and 7 from J; bases not matched to a gene: 11. The Oncomine TCR Beta short-read assay was applied to DNA of cultured CD4+ T cells. TCRdb used MiXCR to reprocess the PCR reads, holding one entry per CDR3 protein. Of about 9,700 distinct CDR3 sequences detected, about half appear once; the ten largest clones hold roughly 20%.

The gene calls are TRBV20-1 and TRBJ2-1; TRBD2 aligns across 9 bases. Input material: CD4+ T cells from blood, cultured in vitro. The origin of this receptor is a human donor who had recovered from COVID-19. CDR3 bases: TGCAGTGCTAGAGCCATGGGGAGCGGGGGGTTGAATGAGCAGTTCTTC. This gives the protein CSARAMGSGGLNEQFF.